This T cell receptor beta chain came from a study of long-term antiretroviral therapy in people with HIV. Across the study: Of all samples, the earliest predate the 2015 immediate-ART recommendation by about a decade.

Regarding the study as a whole: Repertoires in HIV (unlike those of controls) had narrower CDR3 length ranges.

Runs used v3.0 of the immunoSEQ assay and were done at survey level. Clones were read by immunoSEQ multiplex PCR, and TCRdb kept only the in-frame ones, dropping some. The data contain 30,000 to 50,000 clones, approximately 85% of them singletons. Every donor contributed at least one pre-ART and at least two post-ART PBMC samples. A remark on this clone: Its antigen is not known.

The sequence derives from a woman between 45 and 65 years old with HIV. The sample here was unsorted PBMCs, taken 3.1 years after starting antiretroviral therapy.

The CDR3 is CASSNRQGEKLFF. The CDR3, as DNA: TGTGCCAGTAGTAATCGACAGGGGGAAAAACTGTTTTTT. The chain recombines TRBV19 with TRBJ1-4; 8 bases line up with TRBD1. The CDR3 length is 13 residues. The trim removed 4 bases at V and 8 bases at J, leaving 3 bases unmatched. The germline V gene encodes CDR1 LNHDA and CDR2 SQIVND (reference sequence).